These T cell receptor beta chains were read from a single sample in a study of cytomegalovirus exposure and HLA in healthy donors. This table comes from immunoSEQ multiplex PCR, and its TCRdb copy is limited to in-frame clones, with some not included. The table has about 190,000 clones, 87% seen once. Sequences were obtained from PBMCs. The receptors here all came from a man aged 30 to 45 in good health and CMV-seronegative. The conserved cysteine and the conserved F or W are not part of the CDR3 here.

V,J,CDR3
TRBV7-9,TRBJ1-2,ASSPGQRSNYGYT
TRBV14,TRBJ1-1,ASSLANTEAF
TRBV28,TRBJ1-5,ASSNRDSMVGPQH
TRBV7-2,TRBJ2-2,ASSENGGANTGELF
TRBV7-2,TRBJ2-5,ASGTSDQETQY
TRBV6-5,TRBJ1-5,ASSSGQGSSQPQH
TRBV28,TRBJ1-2,ASSLGSRNYGYT
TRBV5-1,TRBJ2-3,ASSPGRAGAGYTQY
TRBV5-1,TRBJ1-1,ASSLEDTINTEAF
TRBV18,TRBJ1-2,ASSPRSEINYGYT
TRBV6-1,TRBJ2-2,ASGPTGANTGELF
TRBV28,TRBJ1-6,ASVIDAGVNSPLH
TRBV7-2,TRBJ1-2,ASSTGQARQGQGYT
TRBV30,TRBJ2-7,AWIGTSSSYEQY
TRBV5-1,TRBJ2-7,ASSADRGYEQY
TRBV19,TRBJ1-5,ASSTSMTGYVGNQPQH
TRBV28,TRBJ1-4,ASSPGSYNEKLF
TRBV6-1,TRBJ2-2,ASSEGGAGELF
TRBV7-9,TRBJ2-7,ASSYRDAYEQY
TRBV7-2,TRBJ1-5,ASSLRTGPQPQH
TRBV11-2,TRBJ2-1,ASLGLAASGQF
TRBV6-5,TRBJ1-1,ASSYGGALGTEAF
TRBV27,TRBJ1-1,ASRTDRNTEAF
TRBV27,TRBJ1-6,ASNVGQLNNSPLH
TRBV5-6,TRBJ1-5,ASSLGGSNQPQH
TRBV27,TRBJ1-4,ASSRTGAANEKLF
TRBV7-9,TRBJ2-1,ASSLVGASGGSQF
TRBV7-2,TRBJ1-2,ASSQDRGGYGYT
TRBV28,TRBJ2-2,ASSLWVSGANTGELF
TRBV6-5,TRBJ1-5,ASTPLTVNQPQH
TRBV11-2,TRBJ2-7,ASSLALIAGFYEQY
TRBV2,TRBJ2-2,ASRGPEANIGELF
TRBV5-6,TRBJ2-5,ASRLTAQETQY
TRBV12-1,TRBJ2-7,ASSLGRVTYEQY
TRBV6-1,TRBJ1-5,ASSLNQPQH
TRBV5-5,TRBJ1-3,ASSLGTGGYPFSGNTIY
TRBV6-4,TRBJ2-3,ASSDLSGSGGTTDTQY
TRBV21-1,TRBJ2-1,ASNFRDYYNEQF
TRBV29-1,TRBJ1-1,SVRIKNTEAF
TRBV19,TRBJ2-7,ASSIRVAGPNQTYEQY
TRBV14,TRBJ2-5,ASSQDWERLAGRETQY
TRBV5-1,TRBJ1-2,ASSLERGSYT
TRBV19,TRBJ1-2,ASMRQGRNYGYT
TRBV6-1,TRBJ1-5,ASSEGWGGSNQPQH
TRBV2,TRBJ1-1,ASREPPNTEAF
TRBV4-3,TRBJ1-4,ASSQSPGQTNEKLF
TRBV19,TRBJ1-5,ASSPRQGNQPQH
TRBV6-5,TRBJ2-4,ASSYPGSPGNSQY
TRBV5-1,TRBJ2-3,ASSLGSSGGAPDTQY
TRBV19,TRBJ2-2,ASTRLNTGELF
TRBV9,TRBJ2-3,ASSPRSGQGPDTQY